The 14 T cell receptor beta chains given below trace back to one sample, sequenced in a study of T cell responses to AZD1222 COVID-19 vaccine. The method was immunoSEQ multiplex PCR; TCRdb's version includes in-frame clones alone and lacks a portion of them. The table shows about 110,000 clones, with just over 90% occurring only once. The sample in question was peripheral blood, obtained 28 days after the second AZD1222 dose. Source of these receptors: an adult who received the AZD1222 COVID-19 vaccine.

The chain links TRBV9 to TRBJ2-3; unclear D gene. Looked up from germline, CDR1 is SGDLS and CDR2 is YYNGEE. The CDR3 spans 16 residues. The V end lost 2 bases, the J end lost 1 base, and 14 bases lay between the germline ends. Written as DNA, the CDR3 is TGTGCCAGCAGCGTTGGAGCTCCCGCGGGCACAGATACGCAGTATTTT. Residues: CASSVGAPAGTDTQYF. Using reference TRBV9 and TRBJ2-3 for the parts outside the CDR3, the full variable domain is DSGVTQTPKHLITATGQRVTLRCSPRSGDLSVYWYQQSLDQGLQFLIQYYNGEERAKGNILERFSAQQFPDLHSELNLSSLELGDSALYFCASSVGAPAGTDTQYFGPGTRLTVL.

The rearrangement links TRBV10-3 to TRBJ2-7; D call uncertain. Trimming removed 4 bases at V and 0 bases at J, with 7 bases between. CDR1 and CDR2 (germline): ENHRY, SYGVKD. The CDR3 runs 13 residues. The DNA for the CDR3 is TGTGCCATCAGTGTTTTTAACTCCTACGAGCAGTACTTC. Encoded protein: CAISVFNSYEQYF.

The V gene is TRBV19, the J gene TRBJ2-5; 9 bases fit TRBD2. This CDR3 has 15 residues. Germline lookup yields CDR1 LNHDA and CDR2 SQIVND (reference sequence). Trimming removed 1 base from V and 4 bases from J; junction bases left unmatched: 4. The CDR3 region is CASSIGLAERETQYF. CDR3 bases: TGTGCCAGTAGTATAGGACTAGCGGAACGAGAGACCCAGTACTTC.

V gene TRBV20-1 combines with J gene TRBJ2-1; tentatively, D is TRBD2 (6 bases). The V end lost 3 bases, the J end lost 5 bases, and 17 bases lay between the germline ends. CDR3 length equals 15 residues. In germline, CDR1 is DFQATT, CDR2 SNEGSKA (reference sequence). The CDR3 sequence: CSASPWASVNNEQFF. The DNA of the CDR3 is TGCAGTGCTAGTCCCTGGGCTAGCGTAAACAATGAGCAGTTCTTC.

This chain connects TRBV27 to TRBJ2-3, with a tentative D call TRBD2 (6 bases). There are 15 residues in the CDR3. Trimming shortened V by 0 bases and J by 5 bases, and 12 bases separated the two germline ends. The V gene's germline CDR1 is MNHEY and CDR2 SMNVEV (reference sequence). CDR3: CASSLSGGSLDTQYF. DNA for the CDR3: TGTGCCAGCAGTTTATCCGGGGGTAGCCTAGATACGCAGTATTTT.

This chain uses TRBV6-4 with TRBJ2-5; 8 nucleotides agree with TRBD2. The germline V gene encodes CDR1 MRHNA and CDR2 SNTAGT. J gave up 6 bases and V 5 bases, and 14 bases lay outside the gene matches. The CDR3 length is 16 residues. The CDR3: CASSKSGGETPQTQYF. The CDR3 region has the DNA TGTGCCAGCAGTAAGAGCGGGGGAGAGACCCCCCAGACCCAGTACTTC.

The chain uses TRBV5-6 and TRBJ2-7, with 8 bases that match TRBD2. Trimming removed 2 bases from V and 3 bases from J; junction bases left unmatched: 7. Per the germline V gene, CDR1 is SGHDT and CDR2 is YYEEEE. This CDR3 is 15 amino acids long. This chain's CDR3 is CASSFSSLAGYEQYF. The CDR3 DNA is TGTGCCAGCAGCTTTTCTTCTCTAGCGGGCTACGAGCAGTACTTC.

The V gene is TRBV3-1 (or the pseudogene TRBV3-2), the J gene TRBJ1-1; D is unresolved. V gave up 2 bases and J gave up 6 bases, with 7 bases separating them. Germline CDR1 LGHDT, CDR2 YNNKEL (reference sequence). This CDR3 is 12 amino acids long. CDR3 coding DNA: TGTGCCAGCAGCCAACTTAGCGCTGAAGCTTTCTTT. Amino acid sequence: CASSQLSAEAFF.

The chain recombines TRBV2 with TRBJ1-3; TRBD1 is a possible D gene (5 bases). V was trimmed by 2 bases and J by 7 bases, leaving 12 bases between them. Germline values: CDR1 SNHLY, CDR2 FYNNEI. This CDR3 has 14 residues. CDR3 in DNA: TGTGCCAGCAGTGAACCCGACGGGGGGAACACCATATATTTT. The encoded protein is CASSEPDGGNTIYF.

The V gene is TRBV11-2, the J gene TRBJ1-6; D gene unclear. The CDR3 totals 18 residues. V was pared by 4 bases and J by 0 bases, with 16 bases between. CDR1 and CDR2 (germline): SGHAT, FQNNGV. The CDR3 nucleotides are TGTGCCAGCAGCTCCTATCGAGGCGGGAGCTCCTATAATTCACCCCTCCACTTT. It codes for CASSSYRGGSSYNSPLHF.

CDR3 sequence reads: CASSIEREPQHF. In DNA form, the CDR3 reads TGTGCCAGTAGTATAGAACGGGAGCCCCAGCATTTT. The chain joins TRBV19 to TRBJ1-5; D is unclear. This CDR3 has 12 residues. Germline V gene sequence: CDR1 LNHDA, CDR2 SQIVND (reference sequence). V was cut by 0 bases and J by 8 bases, with 5 bases left in between.

The chain links TRBV19 to TRBJ2-1, with D maybe TRBD1 (6 bases). CDR3 length equals 13 residues. Germline CDR1 LNHDA, CDR2 SQIVND (reference sequence). The germline V and J ends were trimmed by 3 bases and 4 bases, with 7 bases remaining between them. The CDR3 spells CASSMTGYNEQFF. The DNA of the CDR3 is TGTGCCAGTAGTATGACAGGATACAATGAGCAGTTCTTC.

The rearrangement uses TRBV6-6 and TRBJ2-3; D is perhaps TRBD2 (5 bases). The CDR3 is 12 amino acids. Looked up from germline, CDR1 is MNHNY and CDR2 is SVGAGI (reference sequence). The V end was cut by 6 bases, the J end by 4 bases, with 8 bases between. CDR3 in DNA: TGTGCCAGCAGCCCCGGGGCAGATACGCAGTATTTT. This encodes CASSPGADTQYF.

V usage is TRBV15 and J usage is TRBJ2-3; TRBD2 matches at 7 bases. V shed 5 bases and J 3 bases; nucleotides not matched to a gene: 5. Germline CDR1 is LNHNV and CDR2 is YYDKDF (reference sequence). The CDR3 contains 14 residues. The CDR3, as DNA: TGTGCCACCAGCGACGGGAGGCGGACAGATACGCAGTATTTT. The encoded protein is CATSDGRRTDTQYF.